This note documents a single TCR beta chain sequence. This sample stems from a study of PD-1 blockade in classical Hodgkin lymphoma. As for time point: cycle 4 day 1 (C4D1), after 5 to 7 weeks of nivolumab. Relapses following autologous stem cell transplantation were seen in all patients, with brentuximab vedotin exposure varying. Researchers used magnetic negative selection to pull out pure CD4+ T cells from thawed PBMCs. The table came from immunoSEQ multiplex PCR; TCRdb's copy has only in-frame clones and leaves some out. The data hold tens of thousands of clones, with 75% to 90% observed a single time. The starting material was CD4+ T cells from blood, obtained before the fourth cycle of nivolumab. The sequence was obtained from a human donor with classical Hodgkin lymphoma.

The CDR3 region is CASSHERNEQFF. DNA of the CDR3: TGTGCCAGCAGCCACGAACGGAATGAGCAGTTCTTC. The V and J genes are TRBV11-2 and TRBJ2-1; D not resolved. Germline values: CDR1 SGHAT, CDR2 FQNNGV. The CDR3 contains 12 residues. The ends were cut back, 5 bases at V and 7 bases at J, with 9 bases in the middle.